This T cell receptor (beta chain) was obtained from a study of control samples from healthy donors and cancer patients. The V and J ends lost 3 bases and 7 bases respectively, with 24 bases between them. The CDR3 is made up of 17 amino acids. From germline, CDR1 is LNHDA and CDR2 SQIVND (reference sequence). This clone was picked up a small number of times. The repertoire was sequenced with immunoSEQ multiplex PCR; TCRdb's copy has only in-frame clones and lacks some. The repertoire holds tens of thousands of clones, roughly 84% seen once, with roughly 3.1% in the top ten. This clonotype was obtained from a woman aged 45-65 years with lung cancer. V and J are TRBV19 and TRBJ1-2; TRBD1 might be the D (6 bases). The sequenced material came from PBMCs. The CDR3 coding sequence is TGTGCCAGTAGTATCATCGGTGAAGACAGGCGGCATTCTGGCTACACCTTC. It encodes CASSIIGEDRRHSGYTF.